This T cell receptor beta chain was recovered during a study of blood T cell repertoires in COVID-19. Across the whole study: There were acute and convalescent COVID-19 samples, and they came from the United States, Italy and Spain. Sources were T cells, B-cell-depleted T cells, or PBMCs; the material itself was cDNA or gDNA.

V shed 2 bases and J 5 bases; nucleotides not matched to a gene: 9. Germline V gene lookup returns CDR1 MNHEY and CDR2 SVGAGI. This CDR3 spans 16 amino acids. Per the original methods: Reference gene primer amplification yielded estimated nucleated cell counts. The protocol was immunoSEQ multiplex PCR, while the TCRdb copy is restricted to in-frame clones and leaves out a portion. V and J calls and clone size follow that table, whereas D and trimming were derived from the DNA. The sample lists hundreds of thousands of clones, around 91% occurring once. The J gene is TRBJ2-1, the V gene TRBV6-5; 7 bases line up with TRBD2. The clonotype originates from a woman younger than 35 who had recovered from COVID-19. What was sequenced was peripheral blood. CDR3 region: CASSYLWRELNNEQFF. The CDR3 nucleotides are TGTGCCAGCAGTTACCTTTGGCGGGAGTTAAACAATGAGCAGTTCTTC.